Presented here are 4 T cell receptor beta chains from one specimen sequenced in a study of CXCR3 chemokines and chemotherapy response in bladder cancer (dated by TCRdb to the early 2020s). The method behind the library was PCR. The run used an Illumina HiSeq 2500. TCRdb trimmed the raw reads at Q25, called clones with MiXCR and kept productive beta chains. Records with the same CDR3 protein are collapsed into one entry carrying the most frequent genes and DNA. The table for this sample lists 1,500 to 2,000 distinct CDR3 sequences; about 20% of them were counted only once. The top ten hold approximately 32% of the sample. This material was obtained from a patient whose treatment included neoadjuvant chemotherapy. Source of these receptors: a human donor with bladder cancer that did not respond to neoadjuvant chemotherapy.

The V gene is TRBV16, the J gene TRBJ1-1, with 7 bases identical to TRBD1. The germline V gene encodes CDR1 KGHSY and CDR2 FQNENV. Trimming cost V 0 bases and J 5 bases; bases outside gene matches: 3. There are 14 residues in the CDR3. CDR3 nucleotides: TGTGCCAGCAGCCAATCGAGGGGACAGACTGAAGCTTTCTTT. Translated, it gives CASSQSRGQTEAFF.

This clonotype rates as large. The CDR3 loop is CASSMWMSGANVLTF. DNA of the CDR3: TGTGCCAGTAGTATGTGGATGTCTGGGGCCAACGTCCTGACTTTC. The V gene is TRBV19, the J gene TRBJ2-6; unclear D gene. CDR3 size: 15 residues. CDR1 and CDR2 (germline): LNHDA, SQIVND (reference sequence). Trimming left V 3 bases short and J 1 base short, with 7 bases between.

This clonotype was counted only a few times. This sequence joins TRBV20-1 and TRBJ1-2; D is ambiguous. Germline loops: CDR1 DFQATT, CDR2 SNEGSKA (reference sequence). Trimming pared 6 bases from V and 4 bases from J, leaving 3 bases between. The CDR3 covers 9 residues. CDR3 sequence (DNA): TGCAGTGCCCCCTATGGCTACACCTTC. It yields the protein CSAPYGYTF.

Sample share makes this clonotype medium-sized. CDR3 sequence reads: CASSEALLAFF. CDR3 bases: TGTGCCAGCAGTGAAGCCCTTCTAGCTTTCTTT. The chain couples TRBV6-1 to TRBJ1-1; D unresolved. Germline V gives CDR1 MNHNS, CDR2 SASEGT. The CDR3 loop spans 11 amino acids. Trimming removed 0 bases from V and 10 bases from J, with 6 bases in between.